One sample yielded the 28 T cell receptor beta chains listed below, sequenced in a study of blood T cell repertoires in COVID-19. Profiling relied on immunoSEQ multiplex PCR, and the TCRdb table lists in-frame clones only, not all of them. This table holds around 250,000 clones, approximately 83% found once. Sequencing was done on a sample of PBMCs or T cells enriched from blood (not recorded which). The receptors here all came from a woman between 45 and 65 years old who had recovered from COVID-19.

The chain is built from TRBV2 and TRBJ2-3, with 10 bases matching TRBD2. With V trimmed by 3 bases and J by 4 bases, 7 bases remained unmatched. This CDR3 is 16 amino acids long. Germline assignment: CDR1 SNHLY and CDR2 FYNNEI. The CDR3 protein is CASSELASGRADTQYF. The DNA for the CDR3 is TGTGCCAGCAGTGAGTTGGCTAGCGGGAGAGCAGATACGCAGTATTTT.

The chain uses TRBV18 and TRBJ2-1; no clear D. With 3 bases removed from V and 7 bases from J, the gap between germline ends came to 13 bases. The germline V gene has CDR1 KGHSH and CDR2 LQKENI. CDR3 length: 14 amino acids. CDR3 amino acids: CASSPGPAGNEQFF. For the CDR3, the DNA is TGTGCCAGCTCACCCGGTCCCGCCGGGAATGAGCAGTTCTTC.

The chain carries TRBV5-4 and TRBJ2-7, with 8 positions matching TRBD1. In germline, CDR1 is SGHNT, CDR2 YYREEE (reference sequence). This CDR3 comprises 15 residues. V lost 4 bases, J lost 4 bases, and 10 bases stayed unmatched. The CDR3 nucleotides are TGTGCCAGCAGCCCCTCAGGGGGCAGGGGGTACGAGCAGTACTTC. This sequence encodes CASSPSGGRGYEQYF.

The count of this clone is one. This chain joins TRBV2 and TRBJ1-3, with unresolved D. Germline CDR1 and CDR2: SNHLY and FYNNEI. The CDR3 contains 14 residues. V dropped 3 bases and J dropped 4 bases, with 10 bases sitting between them. The CDR3: CASSETVVGNTIYF. CDR3 DNA: TGTGCCAGCAGTGAGACTGTCGTCGGAAACACCATATATTTT.

V usage is TRBV6-5 and J usage is TRBJ2-7; 7 bases map to TRBD1. Germline trimming cut 6 bases from V and 5 bases from J; bases unmatched to any gene: 7. This CDR3 spans 13 amino acids. Per the germline V gene, CDR1 is MNHEY and CDR2 is SVGAGI. The CDR3 region is CASRYRGLHEQYF. In DNA form, the CDR3 reads TGTGCCAGCAGATACAGGGGCCTACACGAGCAGTACTTC.

CDR3 protein: CASSVTGGRNGYTF. CDR3 sequence (DNA): TGTGCCAGCAGTGTCACAGGCGGAAGGAATGGCTACACCTTC. The chain links TRBV27 to TRBJ1-2, with a tentative D call TRBD1 (5 bases). Germline V gene lookup returns CDR1 MNHEY and CDR2 SMNVEV (reference sequence). The CDR3 covers 14 residues. The V gene lost 5 bases and the J gene lost 6 bases, with 16 bases spanning the gap.

The chain links TRBV6-1 to TRBJ2-7, with D possibly matching TRBD2 (6 bases). The CDR3 runs 16 residues. Germline values: CDR1 MNHNS, CDR2 SASEGT. V gave up 1 base and J gave up 6 bases, with 19 bases separating them. The CDR3 region has the DNA TGTGCCAGCAGTGAAGGGGGTAGCGGCTTGGGGGGCGAGCAGTACTTC. Amino acid sequence: CASSEGGSGLGGEQYF.

V gene TRBV7-8 combines with J gene TRBJ2-7; 7 bases line up with TRBD2. There are 16 residues in the CDR3. With 0 bases clipped from V and 5 bases from J, the junction kept 10 bases outside the gene matches. The germline V gene has CDR1 SGHVS and CDR2 FQNEAQ. CDR3: CASSLASIGGRDEQYF. The CDR3 bases are TGTGCCAGCAGCTTAGCCTCAATTGGGGGGAGGGACGAGCAGTACTTC.

The chain combines TRBV7-8 with TRBJ2-3; 8 bases agree with TRBD1. This CDR3 is built from 19 residues. The V segment lost 3 bases and the J segment 6 bases; nucleotides outside the gene matches: 20. CDR1 and CDR2 from the germline V gene are SGHVS and FQNEAQ. The CDR3 reads CASSLYRGTGKASSDTQYF. CDR3 bases: TGTGCCAGCAGCTTGTACAGGGGGACCGGGAAAGCGTCGTCGGATACGCAGTATTTT.

The V gene is TRBV9, the J gene TRBJ2-2; D is undetermined. V lost 2 bases to trimming and J lost 0 bases, with 8 bases between them. The germline CDR1 and CDR2 sequences are SGDLS and YYNGEE. This CDR3 comprises 15 residues. The CDR3 DNA reads TGTGCCAGCAGCGTTAAGACAACGAACACCGGGGAGCTGTTTTTT. Protein product: CASSVKTTNTGELFF.

V gene TRBV2 combines with J gene TRBJ1-4, with TRBD1 matching over 10 bases. With V trimmed by 6 bases and J by 4 bases, 17 bases remained unmatched. This CDR3 has 19 residues. CDR1 SNHLY and CDR2 FYNNEI come from the germline V gene. CDR3 DNA: TGTGCCAGCAGCCCGATGGGGTTAGACAGGGGGCGACTTAATGAAAAACTGTTTTTT. Translation: CASSPMGLDRGRLNEKLFF.

The chain employs TRBV3-1 (or the pseudogene TRBV3-2) and TRBJ1-5; weak D call: TRBD1 (5 bases). The V and J ends lost 5 bases and 7 bases respectively, with 12 bases between them. The germline V gene has CDR1 LGHDT and CDR2 YNNKEL (reference sequence). The CDR3 loop spans 13 amino acids. The chain's CDR3 is CASSYRFGQPQHF. CDR3 in DNA: TGTGCCAGCAGCTACAGGTTCGGGCAGCCCCAGCATTTT.

The CDR3, as DNA: TGTGCCAGCAGCGCCAGATTACAGGGGGAGAACACTGAAGCTTTCTTT. It specifies CASSARLQGENTEAFF. The gene calls are TRBV9 and TRBJ1-1; 8 bases align to TRBD1. The CDR3 is 16 amino acids. Unmatched junction bases numbered 8, after V lost 3 bases and J lost 1 base. Per germline, CDR1 SGDLS and CDR2 YYNGEE.

This rearrangement joins TRBV24-1 to TRBJ2-1; TRBD2 aligns across 10 bases. The junction had 17 bases not matched to a gene; V was cut back by 1 base and J by 6 bases. The CDR3 spans 20 residues. The germline V gene has CDR1 KGHDR and CDR2 SFDVKD. CDR3 sequence: CATSDFGRGGSGRSINEQFF. CDR3 nucleotides: TGTGCCACCAGTGATTTCGGCAGGGGGGGTAGCGGGAGGTCCATCAATGAGCAGTTCTTC.

The rearrangement joins TRBV27 to TRBJ2-7, with a weak D call TRBD1 (6 bases). The V end lost 6 bases, the J end lost 0 bases, and 15 bases lay between the germline ends. Germline V gene data show CDR1 as MNHEY and CDR2 as SMNVEV (reference sequence). This CDR3 has 15 amino acids. The CDR3 DNA reads as TGTGCCAGCAGAAGATACAGGACAGCCTCCTACGAGCAGTACTTC. It is translated as CASRRYRTASYEQYF.

Ten or more counts support this clone. The V gene is TRBV6-5, the J gene TRBJ1-1; 7 bases line up with TRBD1. The V and J ends lost 6 bases and 5 bases, in that order; junction bases with no gene match: 6. CDR3 length equals 13 residues. The V gene's germline CDR1 is MNHEY and CDR2 SVGAGI. For the CDR3, the DNA is TGTGCCAGCAGGAAGGGACAGTTAACTGAAGCTTTCTTT. Translating it yields CASRKGQLTEAFF.

The rearrangement joins TRBV30 to TRBJ2-7, with 7 positions matching TRBD2. CDR3 length equals 14 residues. Germline CDR1 is GTSNPN and CDR2 is SVGIG (reference sequence). The J segment lost 3 bases and the V segment lost 2 bases, leaving 7 bases of the junction unmatched. The CDR3 nucleotides are TGTGCCTGGAGTTTGGGGGGAGGGGTCTACGAGCAGTACTTC. Translated, it gives CAWSLGGGVYEQYF. The full variable domain, in which reference TRBV30 and TRBJ2-7 provide the parts outside the CDR3, is SQTIHQWPATLVQPVGSPLSLECTVEGTSNPNLYWYRQAAGRGLQLLFYSVGIGQISSEVPQNLSASRPQDRQFILSSKKLLLSDSGFYLCAWSLGGGVYEQYFGPGTRLTVT.

The chain employs TRBV5-5 and TRBJ2-7, with TRBD2 matching over 12 bases. Per germline, CDR1 SGHKS and CDR2 YYEKEE (reference sequence). V was clipped by 4 bases and J by 3 bases; unmatched bases: 5. The CDR3 is 15 amino acids. The CDR3 DNA follows: TGTGCCAGCAGCGCCTGGACTAGCGGGATCTACGAGCAGTACTTC. Residues: CASSAWTSGIYEQYF.

This clone was found once. CDR3 sequence: CASSEGLAGNEQFF. The CDR3 DNA follows: TGTGCCAGCAGTGAAGGTCTAGCGGGCAATGAGCAGTTCTTC. This chain uses TRBV6-4 with TRBJ2-1, with TRBD2 matching 8 bases. The V segment lost 3 bases and the J segment 6 bases; nucleotides outside the gene matches: 4. In germline, CDR1 is MRHNA, CDR2 SNTAGT. The CDR3 contains 14 residues.

This chain links TRBV12-3 or TRBV12-4 with TRBJ2-5; 9 nucleotides match TRBD1. Losses at the gene ends were 5 bases for V and 5 bases for J; bases not matched to a gene: 3. The CDR3 covers 13 residues. The CDR3 DNA is TGTGCCAGCAGTGTTGACAGGGGGGAGACCCAGTACTTC. Amino acid sequence: CASSVDRGETQYF.

The rearrangement links TRBV6-2 or TRBV6-3 to TRBJ1-5; 7 positions match TRBD1. Germline V lookup: CDR1 MNHEY, CDR2 SVGEGT. This CDR3 comprises 15 residues. V trimming: 1 base; J trimming: 3 bases; junction bases outside the gene matches: 3. The CDR3 DNA reads TGTGCCAGCAGTTACTGGGGACAGAACAATCAGCCCCAGCATTTT. The encoded protein is CASSYWGQNNQPQHF.

The chain combines TRBV4-1 with TRBJ1-1; no clear D. From germline, CDR1 is MGHRA and CDR2 YSYEKL. V lost 0 bases to trimming and J lost 4 bases, with 9 bases between them. The CDR3 loop spans 14 amino acids. As DNA, the CDR3 is TGCGCCAGCAGCCAAGATCCGGGTGCCACTGAAGCTTTCTTT. It specifies CASSQDPGATEAFF.

This clone was detected only once. The J gene is TRBJ2-1, the V gene TRBV10-3; no reliable D call. The CDR3 has 11 residues. Germline V gene data show CDR1 as ENHRY and CDR2 as SYGVKD. V shed 5 bases and J shed 5 bases, with 4 bases lying between them. The CDR3 sequence: CAISRNNEQFF. The CDR3, as DNA: TGTGCCATCAGTCGTAACAATGAGCAGTTCTTC.

The chain uses TRBV19 and TRBJ1-2, with D possibly matching TRBD1 (6 bases). Trimming shortened V by 4 bases and J by 8 bases, and 17 bases separated the two germline ends. The CDR3 loop spans 14 amino acids. Germline V gene sequence: CDR1 LNHDA, CDR2 SQIVND (reference sequence). The CDR3 reads CASSTREGVRGYTF. DNA of the CDR3: TGTGCCAGTAGTACCCGTGAGGGGGTGAGAGGCTACACCTTC.

The chain combines TRBV28 with TRBJ2-1; 11 bases line up with TRBD2. Per germline, CDR1 MDHEN and CDR2 SYDVKM. The CDR3 sequence is 15 residues long. J gave up 7 bases and V 6 bases, and 8 bases lay outside the gene matches. The CDR3 DNA is TGTGCCAGCAGGGATACTAGCGGGAGTTTAAATGAGCAGTTCTTC. Its translation: CASRDTSGSLNEQFF.

The rearrangement uses TRBV3-1 (or the pseudogene TRBV3-2) and TRBJ1-2; 8 positions agree with TRBD1. V dropped 3 bases and J dropped 4; count of bases not matched to a gene: 4. CDR3 length: 14 amino acids. Germline V lookup: CDR1 LGHDT, CDR2 YNNKEL (reference sequence). DNA of the CDR3: TGTGCCAGCAGCCAGGAGACAGGGGCCTATGGCTACACCTTC. Amino acids: CASSQETGAYGYTF.

The chain uses TRBV19 and TRBJ2-7; TRBD1 aligns across 9 bases. Trimming took 3 bases from V and 1 from J; bases not matched to a gene: 4. The CDR3 covers 15 residues. Germline V gives CDR1 LNHDA, CDR2 SQIVND (reference sequence). The CDR3 nucleotides are TGTGCCAGTAGTATCGGACAGGGGTGGTCCTACGAGCAGTACTTC. This sequence encodes CASSIGQGWSYEQYF.

The V and J genes are TRBV6-5 and TRBJ2-3; D might be TRBD2 (5 bases). The CDR3 contains 13 residues. V lost 6 bases and J 0 bases, leaving 7 bases between the germline ends. Germline V CDR1 and CDR2: MNHEY, SVGAGI. CDR3 bases: TGTGCCAGCAGGGACTTTAGCACAGATACGCAGTATTTT. It is translated as CASRDFSTDTQYF.